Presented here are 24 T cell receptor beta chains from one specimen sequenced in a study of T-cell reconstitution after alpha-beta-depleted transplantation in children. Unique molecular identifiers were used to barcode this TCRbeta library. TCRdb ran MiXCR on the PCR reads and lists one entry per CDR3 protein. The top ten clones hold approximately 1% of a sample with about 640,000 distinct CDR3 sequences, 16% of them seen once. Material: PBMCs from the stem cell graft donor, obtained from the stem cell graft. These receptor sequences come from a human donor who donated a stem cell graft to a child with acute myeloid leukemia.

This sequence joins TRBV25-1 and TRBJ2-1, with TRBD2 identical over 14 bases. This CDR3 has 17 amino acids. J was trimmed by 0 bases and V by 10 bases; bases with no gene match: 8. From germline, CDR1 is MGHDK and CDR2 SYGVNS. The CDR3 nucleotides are TGTGCCAACAGGGGGACTAGCGGGGGATTCTCCTACAATGAGCAGTTCTTC. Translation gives CANRGTSGGFSYNEQFF. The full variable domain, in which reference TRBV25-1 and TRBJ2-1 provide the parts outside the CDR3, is EADIYQTPRYLVIGTGKKITLECSQTMGHDKMYWYQQDPGMELHLIHYSYGVNSTEKGDLSSESTVSRIRTEHFPLTLESARPSHTSQYLCANRGTSGGFSYNEQFFGPGTRLTVL.

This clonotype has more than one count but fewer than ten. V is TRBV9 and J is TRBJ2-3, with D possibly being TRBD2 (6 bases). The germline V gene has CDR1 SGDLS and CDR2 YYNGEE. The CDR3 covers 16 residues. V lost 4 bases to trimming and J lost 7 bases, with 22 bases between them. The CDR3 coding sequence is TGTGCCAGCAGCTCACCAAGGTCGGTGGGGGGTAATACGCAGTATTTT. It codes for CASSSPRSVGGNTQYF.

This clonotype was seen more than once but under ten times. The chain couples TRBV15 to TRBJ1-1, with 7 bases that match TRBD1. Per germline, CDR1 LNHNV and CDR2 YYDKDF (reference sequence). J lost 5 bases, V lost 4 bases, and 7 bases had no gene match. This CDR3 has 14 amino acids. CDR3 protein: CATSKPPGQTEAFF. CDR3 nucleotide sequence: TGTGCCACCAGCAAACCCCCGGGACAGACTGAAGCTTTCTTT.

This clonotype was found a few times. The CDR3 region has the DNA TGTGCCAGCAGCGCGGGACTAAACACCGGGGAGCTGTTTTTT. Its translation: CASSAGLNTGELFF. The gene calls are TRBV7-2 and TRBJ2-2, with 7 bases fitting TRBD2. Germline values: CDR1 SGHTA, CDR2 FQGNSA. This CDR3 spans 14 amino acids. V trimming: 5 bases; J trimming: 2 bases; junction bases outside the gene matches: 2.

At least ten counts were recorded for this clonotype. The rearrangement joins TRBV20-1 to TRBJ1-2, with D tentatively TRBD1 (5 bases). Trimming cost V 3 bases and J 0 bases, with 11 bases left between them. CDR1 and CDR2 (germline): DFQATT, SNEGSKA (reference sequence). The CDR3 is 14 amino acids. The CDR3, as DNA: TGCAGTGCTAGTAGGGGCGGCTCTAACTATGGCTACACCTTC. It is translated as CSASRGGSNYGYTF.

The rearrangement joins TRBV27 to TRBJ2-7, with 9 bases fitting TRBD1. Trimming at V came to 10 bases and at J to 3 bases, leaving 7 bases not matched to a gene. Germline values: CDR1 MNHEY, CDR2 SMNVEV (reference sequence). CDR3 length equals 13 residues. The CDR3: CATGTGQSYEQYF. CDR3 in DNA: TGTGCCACGGGGACAGGGCAAAGCTACGAGCAGTACTTC.

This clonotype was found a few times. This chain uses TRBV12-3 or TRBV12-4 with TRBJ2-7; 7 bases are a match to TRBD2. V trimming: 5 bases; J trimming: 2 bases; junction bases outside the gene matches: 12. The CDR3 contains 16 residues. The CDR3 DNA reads TGTGCCAGCAGTCACCCTGTAAGGAGCGGGGCCTACGAGCAGTACTTC. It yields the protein CASSHPVRSGAYEQYF.

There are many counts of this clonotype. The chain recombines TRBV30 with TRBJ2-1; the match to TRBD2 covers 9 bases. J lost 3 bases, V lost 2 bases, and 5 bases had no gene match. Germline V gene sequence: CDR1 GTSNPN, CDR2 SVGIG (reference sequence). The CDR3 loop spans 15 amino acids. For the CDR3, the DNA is TGTGCCTGGAGTAGGGGGACTAGCTTCTACAATGAGCAGTTCTTC. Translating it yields CAWSRGTSFYNEQFF.

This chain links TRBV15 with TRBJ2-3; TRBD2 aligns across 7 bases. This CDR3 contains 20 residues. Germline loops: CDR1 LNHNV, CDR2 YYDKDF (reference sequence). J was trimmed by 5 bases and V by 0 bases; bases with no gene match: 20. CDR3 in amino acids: CATSRDASRSGAGKGDTQYF. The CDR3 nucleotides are TGTGCCACCAGCAGAGACGCCAGTCGGTCGGGAGCGGGGAAGGGAGATACGCAGTATTTT. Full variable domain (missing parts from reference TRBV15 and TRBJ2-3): DAMVIQNPRYQVTQFGKPVTLSCSQTLNHNVMYWYQQKSSQAPKLLFHYYDKDFNNEADTPDNFQSRRPNTSFCFLDIRSPGLGDTAMYLCATSRDASRSGAGKGDTQYFGPGTRLTVL.

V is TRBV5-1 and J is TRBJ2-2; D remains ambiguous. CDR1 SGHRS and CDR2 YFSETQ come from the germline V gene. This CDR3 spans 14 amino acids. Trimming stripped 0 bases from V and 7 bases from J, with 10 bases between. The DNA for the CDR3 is TGCGCCAGCAGCTTGGCCGAAGGGCGCGGGGAGCTGTTTTTT. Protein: CASSLAEGRGELFF.

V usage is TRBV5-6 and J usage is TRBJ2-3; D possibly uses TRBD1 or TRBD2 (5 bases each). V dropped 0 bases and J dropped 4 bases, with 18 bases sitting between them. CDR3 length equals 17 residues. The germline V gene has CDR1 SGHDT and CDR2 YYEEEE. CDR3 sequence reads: CASSLGRDREISDTQYF. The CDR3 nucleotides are TGTGCCAGCAGCTTGGGAAGGGACCGGGAAATTTCAGATACGCAGTATTTT.

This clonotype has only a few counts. CDR3 DNA sequence: TGTGCCAGCAGCCCTAGCGGGACTTCCTACGAGCAGTACTTC. Its protein is CASSPSGTSYEQYF. This chain connects TRBV9 to TRBJ2-7, with TRBD2 matching over 9 bases. The CDR3 extends over 14 amino acids. Germline CDR1 and CDR2: SGDLS and YYNGEE. Trimming removed 4 bases from V and 1 base from J; junction bases left unmatched: 3.

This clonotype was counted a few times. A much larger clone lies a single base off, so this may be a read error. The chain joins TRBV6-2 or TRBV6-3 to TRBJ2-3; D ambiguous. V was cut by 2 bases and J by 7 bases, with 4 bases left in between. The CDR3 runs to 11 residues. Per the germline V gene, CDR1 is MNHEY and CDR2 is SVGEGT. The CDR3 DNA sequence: TGTGCCAGCAGTTACGGGTATACGCAGTATTTT. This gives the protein CASSYGYTQYF.

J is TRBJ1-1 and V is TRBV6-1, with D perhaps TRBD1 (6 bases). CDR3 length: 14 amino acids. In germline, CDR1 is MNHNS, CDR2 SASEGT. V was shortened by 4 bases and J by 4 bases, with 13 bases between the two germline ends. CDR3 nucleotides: TGTGCCAGCAGTGGTCCGGGGGCACGCACTGAAGCTTTCTTT. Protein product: CASSGPGARTEAFF.

In nucleotides, the CDR3 is TGCAGTGCGCCGACAGGGGTCGCCACCGGGGAGCTGTTTTTT. Translating gives CSAPTGVATGELFF. This sequence joins TRBV20-1 and TRBJ2-2; 8 nucleotides agree with TRBD1. V lost 6 bases and J lost 4; bases outside the gene matches: 7. Germline lookup yields CDR1 DFQATT and CDR2 SNEGSKA (reference sequence). The length of the CDR3 is 14 residues.

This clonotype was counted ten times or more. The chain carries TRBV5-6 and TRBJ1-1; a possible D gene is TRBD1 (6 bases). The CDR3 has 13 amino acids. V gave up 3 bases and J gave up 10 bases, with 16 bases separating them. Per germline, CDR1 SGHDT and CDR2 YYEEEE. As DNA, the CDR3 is TGTGCCAGCAGCTCCGAGTCAAAGGGGGGAGCTTTCTTT. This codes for CASSSESKGGAFF. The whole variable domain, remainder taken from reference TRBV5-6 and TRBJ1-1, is DAGVTQSPTHLIKTRGQQVTLRCSPKSGHDTVSWYQQALGQGPQFIFQYYEEEERQRGNFPDRFSGHQFPNYSSELNVNALLLGDSALYLCASSSESKGGAFFGQGTRLTVV.

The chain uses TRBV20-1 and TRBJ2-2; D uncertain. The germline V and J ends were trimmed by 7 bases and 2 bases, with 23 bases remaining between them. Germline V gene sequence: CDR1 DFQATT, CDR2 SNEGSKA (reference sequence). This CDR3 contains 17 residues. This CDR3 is CSVRRQTPVFNTGELFF. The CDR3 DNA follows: TGCAGTGTTAGGCGTCAGACGCCAGTCTTCAACACCGGGGAGCTGTTTTTT.

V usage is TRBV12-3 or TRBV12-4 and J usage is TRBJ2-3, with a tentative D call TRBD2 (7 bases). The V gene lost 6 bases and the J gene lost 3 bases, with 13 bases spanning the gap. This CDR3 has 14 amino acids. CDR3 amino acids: CASSRGAWTDTQYF. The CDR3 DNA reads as TGTGCCAGCAGCCGGGGGGCCTGGACAGATACGCAGTATTTT.

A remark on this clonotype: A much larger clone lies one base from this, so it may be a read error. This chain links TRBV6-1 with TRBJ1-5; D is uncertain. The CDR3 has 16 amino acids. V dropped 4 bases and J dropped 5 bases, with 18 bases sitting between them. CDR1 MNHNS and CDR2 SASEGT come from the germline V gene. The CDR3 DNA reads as TGTGCCAGCAGTGTAATTCGAGGGTTGGCGGATCAGCCCCAGCATTTT. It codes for CASSVIRGLADQPQHF.

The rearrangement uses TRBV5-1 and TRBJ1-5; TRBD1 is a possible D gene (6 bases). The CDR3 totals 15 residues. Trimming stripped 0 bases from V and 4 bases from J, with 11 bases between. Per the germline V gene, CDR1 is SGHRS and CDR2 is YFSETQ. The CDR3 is CASSLVAGANQPQHF. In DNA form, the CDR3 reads TGCGCCAGCAGCTTGGTGGCAGGGGCTAATCAGCCCCAGCATTTT.

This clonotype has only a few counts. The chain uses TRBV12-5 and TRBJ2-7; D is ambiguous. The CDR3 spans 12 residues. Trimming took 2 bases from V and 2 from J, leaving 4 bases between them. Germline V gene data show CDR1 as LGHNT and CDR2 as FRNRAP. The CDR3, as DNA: TGTGCTAGTGGTTTGACCCCCTACGAGCAGTACTTC. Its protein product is CASGLTPYEQYF.

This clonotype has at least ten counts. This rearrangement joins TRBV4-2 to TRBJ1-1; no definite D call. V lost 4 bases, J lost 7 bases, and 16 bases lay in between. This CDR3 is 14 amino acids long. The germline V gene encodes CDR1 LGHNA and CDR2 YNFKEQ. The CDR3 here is CASSPSSRTLEAFF. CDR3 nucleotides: TGTGCCAGCAGCCCAAGCAGCCGGACCCTTGAAGCTTTCTTT.

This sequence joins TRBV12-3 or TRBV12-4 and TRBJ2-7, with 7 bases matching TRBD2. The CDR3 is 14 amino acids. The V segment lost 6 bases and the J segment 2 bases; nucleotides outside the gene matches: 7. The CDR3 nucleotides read TGTGCCAGCAGCCCGGGGGGACCACCCTACGAGCAGTACTTC. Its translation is CASSPGGPPYEQYF.

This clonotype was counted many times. The CDR3 region is CASSGGPDTEAFF. CDR3 DNA sequence: TGTGCCAGCAGCGGGGGGCCAGACACTGAAGCTTTCTTT. The V gene is TRBV7-2, the J gene TRBJ1-1; TRBD1 is a possible D gene (6 bases). V dropped 5 bases and J dropped 3 bases, with 10 bases sitting between them. This CDR3 is built from 13 residues. Per the germline V gene, CDR1 is SGHTA and CDR2 is FQGNSA.